Detailed here is one TCR beta chain. Antigen: not known. The CDR3 has 17 amino acids. V was pared by 0 bases and J by 1 base, with 17 bases between. In germline, CDR1 is SGHDT, CDR2 YYEEEE. Both iRepertoire HTBI primers and Arm-PCR of CDR3 regions were used to build the TCR beta libraries. TCRdb independently ran MiXCR on the multiplex PCR reads; one entry per CDR3 protein. The sample holds approximately 390,000 distinct CDR3 sequences, 15% to 20% seen once. Indicated time point: newly diagnosed GD, antithyroid drugs for less than 3 months. TCR sequences were obtained from RNA taken from PBMCs. Graves' disease diagnosis relied on American Thyroid Association guidelines. The data stem from a study of regulatory T cells in long-lasting Graves disease. The wider study: Under 3 months of antithyroid drugs had been taken by newly diagnosed Graves' patients. Study findings and constraints: Persistent disease was associated with favored TRBV28 usage and with favored use of TRBJ1-2 and TRBJ2-5.

These data were also filed under a second study, of T cells in Graves' hyperthyroidism and ophthalmopathy.

V is TRBV5-6 and J is TRBJ2-7; D remains ambiguous. This clonotype was sampled from a woman between 18 and 29 years old with Graves disease. The sample was peripheral blood mononuclear cells (PBMCs), taken at new diagnosis, from a patient treated with antithyroid drugs. The chain's CDR3 is CASSLASGQTTSYEQYF. The CDR3 nucleotides are TGTGCCAGCAGCTTGGCCTCCGGTCAGACGACTTCCTACGAGCAGTACTTC.